The 16 T cell receptor beta chains reported below all come from one sample, sequenced in a study of shared clonotypes between healthy human individuals. This table comes from immunoSEQ multiplex PCR, and its TCRdb copy is limited to in-frame clones, with some not included. The table includes 600,000 to 750,000 clones, roughly 72% detected once. The sequencing sample was made of memory CD4+ T cells sorted from blood. Indicated subset: CD45RA-negative fraction. The receptors shown here come from a woman aged 30 to 39 in good health.

The chain carries TRBV19 and TRBJ1-5; 12 bases are shared with TRBD1. Germline CDR1 is LNHDA and CDR2 is SQIVND (reference sequence). J gave up 3 bases and V 3 bases, and 12 bases lay outside the gene matches. The CDR3 covers 19 residues. As DNA, the CDR3 is TGTGCCAGTAGTATTGTAGGGACAGGGGGCTCCAAATCCAATCAGCCCCAGCATTTT. Protein sequence: CASSIVGTGGSKSNQPQHF.

CDR3 coding DNA: TGTGCCAGCTCACCCAACCCGGTGCAATCACCCCAGCATTTT. Residues: CASSPNPVQSPQHF. The chain links TRBV18 to TRBJ1-5; D not resolved. Per germline, CDR1 KGHSH and CDR2 LQKENI. V dropped 3 bases and J dropped 10 bases, with 16 bases sitting between them. There are 14 residues in the CDR3.

The sample holds a few counts of this clone. The chain couples TRBV23-1 to TRBJ2-5; 14 nucleotides line up with TRBD2. TRBV23-1 is sorted into the ORF group, with uncertain function. J was trimmed by 11 bases and V by 8 bases; bases with no gene match: 13. The CDR3 is 15 amino acids. CDR3 region: CASAGLAGASGEQYF. CDR3 DNA sequence: TGCGCCAGCGCGGGACTAGCGGGAGCTTCGGGAGAGCAGTACTTC.

V gene TRBV28 combines with J gene TRBJ1-5; no clear D gene. The CDR3 sequence is 15 residues long. Per germline, CDR1 MDHEN and CDR2 SYDVKM. V lost 2 bases and J lost 1, with 9 bases in between. DNA for the CDR3: TGTGCCAGCAGTTTAGAAGGGATGAGCAATCAGCCCCAGCATTTT. Translation gives CASSLEGMSNQPQHF.

This clone was detected only once. V is TRBV21-1 and J is TRBJ2-6. TRBV21-1 is classified as a pseudogene. This CDR3 is built from 19 residues. CDR3 nucleotides: TGTGCCAGCAGCACCCCCCCGGGCAGTGCCATCTCTGGGGCCAACGTCCTGACTTTC. The encoded protein is CASSTPPGSAISGANVLTF.

This rearrangement joins TRBV4-1 to TRBJ2-1; 14 nucleotides agree with TRBD2. The CDR3 spans 17 residues. Germline values: CDR1 MGHRA, CDR2 YSYEKL. V shed 0 bases, J shed 5 bases, and the junction held 3 bases outside the gene matches. The DNA of the CDR3 is TGCGCCAGCAGCCAAGATAGGACTAGCGGGAGGAACAATGAGCAGTTCTTC. Its translation: CASSQDRTSGRNNEQFF.

This rearrangement joins TRBV10-3 to TRBJ2-3, with a tentative D call TRBD1 (5 bases). The V end was cut by 7 bases, the J end by 2 bases, with 16 bases between. This CDR3 is built from 15 residues. Germline CDR1 and CDR2: ENHRY and SYGVKD. The CDR3 DNA reads TGTGCCATCAATCAAGGGGTCGCGACCACAGATACGCAGTATTTT. Translating gives CAINQGVATTDTQYF.

A remark on this clone: This may be a read error, as it is one base from a much larger clone. Here the CDR3 DNA reads TGTGCCAGCAGTGTTAGCGGGAGCACAGATACGCAGTATTTT. Its protein is CASSVSGSTDTQYF. This rearrangement joins TRBV6-4 to TRBJ2-3, with TRBD2 matching 7 bases. CDR3 size: 14 residues. The germline V gene encodes CDR1 MRHNA and CDR2 SNTAGT. Trimming took 4 bases from V and 0 from J; bases not matched to a gene: 1.

The rearrangement uses TRBV30 and TRBJ1-4, with D possibly being TRBD1 (5 bases). V lost 3 bases and J lost 8, with 16 bases in between. The germline gives CDR1 GTSNPN, CDR2 SVGIG (reference sequence). The CDR3 is 14 residues long. CDR3 residues: CAWRKTGTPEKLFF. In nucleotides, the CDR3 is TGTGCCTGGAGGAAGACCGGGACCCCCGAAAAACTGTTTTTT.

The gene calls are TRBV6-6 and TRBJ2-7; a possible D gene is TRBD1 (6 bases). CDR1 and CDR2 (germline): MNHNY, SVGAGI (reference sequence). V was clipped by 2 bases and J by 4 bases, with 15 bases between them. The CDR3 spans 15 residues. The CDR3 DNA is TGTGCCAGCAGTTACGCCGGACAGACATCATACGAGCAGTACTTC. Translation gives CASSYAGQTSYEQYF.

A few counts support this clone. Different DNA sequences within this sample yield the same CDR3. The V gene is TRBV5-1, the J gene TRBJ2-1, with 9 bases fitting TRBD2. The length of the CDR3 is 15 residues. Trimming took 2 bases from V and 4 from J; bases not matched to a gene: 4. Germline values: CDR1 SGHRS, CDR2 YFSETQ. CDR3 nucleotides: TGCGCCAGCAGCTTAAGTAGCGGGGGTTACAATGAGCAGTTCTTC. It specifies CASSLSSGGYNEQFF.

V gene TRBV18 combines with J gene TRBJ2-7; 9 nucleotides align to TRBD1. The CDR3 is 15 amino acids. The V segment lost 3 bases and the J segment 3 bases; nucleotides outside the gene matches: 6. CDR1 and CDR2 (germline): KGHSH, LQKENI. In DNA form, the CDR3 reads TGTGCCAGCTCACCCACTCCGGGACAGGGCTACGAGCAGTACTTC. Translation: CASSPTPGQGYEQYF.

V gene TRBV2 combines with J gene TRBJ2-6; D gene uncertain. The CDR3 has 14 residues. Germline V gives CDR1 SNHLY, CDR2 FYNNEI. Trimming stripped 6 bases from V and 2 bases from J, with 8 bases between. DNA of the CDR3: TGTGCCAGCAGCCCAAGGGCTGGGGCCAACGTCCTGACTTTC. Its protein is CASSPRAGANVLTF.

CDR3 loop: CASNPGQGNTDTQYF. The CDR3 DNA follows: TGTGCCAGTAATCCGGGACAGGGGAACACAGATACGCAGTATTTT. J is TRBJ2-3 and V is TRBV19; TRBD1 agrees at 10 bases. The V gene's germline CDR1 is LNHDA and CDR2 SQIVND (reference sequence). Losses at the gene ends were 7 bases for V and 2 bases for J; bases not matched to a gene: 6. The CDR3 covers 15 residues.

The chain uses TRBV5-6 and TRBJ2-2; a possible D gene is TRBD1 (6 bases). V lost 0 bases and J 4 bases, leaving 13 bases between the germline ends. The CDR3 is made up of 16 amino acids. Germline lookup yields CDR1 SGHDT and CDR2 YYEEEE. CDR3 in DNA: TGTGCCAGCAGCTTGGGGGCAGGGGCGGTCACCGGGGAGCTGTTTTTT. It codes for CASSLGAGAVTGELFF.

The chain employs TRBV6-5 and TRBJ1-2; 7 nucleotides agree with TRBD1. Germline V lookup: CDR1 MNHEY, CDR2 SVGAGI. V was clipped by 5 bases and J by 7 bases; unmatched bases: 13. This CDR3 region has 15 residues. CDR3 DNA sequence: TGTGCCAGCAGTCTCAACCCGACAGGGAGGGTTGGCTACACCTTC. It specifies CASSLNPTGRVGYTF.